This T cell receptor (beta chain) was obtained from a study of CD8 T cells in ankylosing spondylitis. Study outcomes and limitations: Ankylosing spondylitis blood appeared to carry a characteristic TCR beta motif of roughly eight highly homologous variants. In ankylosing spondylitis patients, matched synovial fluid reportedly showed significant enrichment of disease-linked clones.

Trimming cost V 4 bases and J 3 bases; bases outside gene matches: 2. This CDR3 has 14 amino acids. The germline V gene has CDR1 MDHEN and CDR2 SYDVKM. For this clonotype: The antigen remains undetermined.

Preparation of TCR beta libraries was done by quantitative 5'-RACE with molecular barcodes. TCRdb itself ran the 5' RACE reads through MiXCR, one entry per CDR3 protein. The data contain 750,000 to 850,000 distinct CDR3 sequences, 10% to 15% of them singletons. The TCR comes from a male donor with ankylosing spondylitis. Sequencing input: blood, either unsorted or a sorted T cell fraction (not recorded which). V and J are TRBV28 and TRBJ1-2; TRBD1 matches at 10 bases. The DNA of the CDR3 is TGTGCCAGCAGTTCAGGACAGGGGGACTATGGCTACACCTTC. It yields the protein CASSSGQGDYGYTF.